These 2 T cell receptor beta chains came from one sample sequenced in a study of glioma-infiltrating T cells. Amplification of TCR alpha and beta CDR3 regions from RNA used iRepertoire nested multiplex PCR. Each CDR3 protein gets one entry after TCRdb re-called the multiplex PCR reads with MiXCR. This table has 20,000 to 25,000 distinct CDR3 sequences, about 22% appearing once. The sequenced sample was glioma tissue, nonneoplastic brain tissue, or PBMCs (not recorded which). The receptor source for this set is a human donor with low-grade glioma or glioblastoma, undergoing nonglioma brain surgery, or in good health (not recorded which).

This clonotype was found a few times. A much larger clone lies one base from this, so it may be a read error. This sequence joins TRBV20-1 and TRBJ1-2; the D gene is possibly TRBD1 (5 bases). Germline CDR1 and CDR2: DFQATT and SNEGSKA (reference sequence). The CDR3 covers 12 residues. Here the CDR3 reads CGARVGTYGYTF. The CDR3 bases are TGCGGTGCTAGAGTGGGGACTTATGGCTACACCTTC.

This clonotype was seen at least ten times. J is TRBJ1-2 and V is TRBV7-3; 8 bases agree with TRBD1. The CDR3 totals 15 residues. The trim removed 2 bases at V and 4 bases at J, leaving 6 bases unmatched. CDR1 SGHTA and CDR2 FQGTGA come from the germline V gene. Here the CDR3 reads CASSLGTGALYGYTF. The CDR3 DNA is TGTGCCAGCAGCTTAGGGACAGGTGCCCTCTATGGCTACACCTTC.